The 18 T cell receptor beta chains presented below share a single source sample, sequenced in a study of blood T cell repertoires in COVID-19. The table came from immunoSEQ multiplex PCR; TCRdb's copy has only in-frame clones and leaves some out. The table records 100,000 to 150,000 clones, 88% of them present only once. The sample consisted of peripheral blood. The receptor set was obtained from a man between 50 and 59 years old with acute or convalescent COVID-19.

This sequence joins TRBV28 and TRBJ1-1, with D possibly matching TRBD1 (6 bases). This CDR3 region has 12 residues. Looked up from germline, CDR1 is MDHEN and CDR2 is SYDVKM. The ends were cut back, 7 bases at V and 6 bases at J, with 12 bases in the middle. The CDR3 spells CASTYQGSEAFF. The CDR3 nucleotides are TGTGCCAGCACCTACCAGGGGTCTGAAGCTTTCTTT. The full variable domain, in which reference TRBV28 and TRBJ1-1 provide the parts outside the CDR3, is DVKVTQSSRYLVKRTGEKVFLECVQDMDHENMFWYRQDPGLGLRLIYFSYDVKMKEKGDIPEGYSVSREKKERFSLILESASTNQTSMYLCASTYQGSEAFFGQGTRLTVV.

This sequence joins TRBV9 and TRBJ1-2; D not resolved. Trimming cost V 2 bases and J 0 bases, with 11 bases left between them. This CDR3 contains 15 residues. Germline CDR1 and CDR2: SGDLS and YYNGEE. CDR3 sequence: CASSVASTANYGYTF. The CDR3 nucleotides read TGTGCCAGCAGCGTTGCATCTACAGCTAACTATGGCTACACCTTC.

The CDR3, as DNA: TGTGCCAGCAGTCCCAGGGTTTCTCTCGAGCAGTACTTC. Amino acid sequence: CASSPRVSLEQYF. V and J are TRBV6-5 and TRBJ2-7; tentatively, D is TRBD1 (5 bases). V shed 5 bases and J shed 6 bases, with 14 bases lying between them. The germline gives CDR1 MNHEY, CDR2 SVGAGI. This CDR3 region has 13 residues.

This clone was detected a few times. The chain is built from TRBV5-6 and TRBJ1-4; D gene unclear. This CDR3 has 16 residues. V was trimmed by 4 bases and J by 0 bases, leaving 13 bases between them. Looked up from germline, CDR1 is SGHDT and CDR2 is YYEEEE. The CDR3 bases are TGTGCCAGCAGCCGCAGTTTCCTCGCAACTAATGAAAAACTGTTTTTT. Translated, it gives CASSRSFLATNEKLFF.

The chain is built from TRBV2 and TRBJ1-3; D is ambiguous. Trimming stripped 5 bases from V and 6 bases from J, with 17 bases between. There are 15 residues in the CDR3. Germline V gene sequence: CDR1 SNHLY, CDR2 FYNNEI. The CDR3 sequence is CASSSRAGKQNTIYF. The CDR3 DNA is TGTGCCAGCAGTTCCCGGGCGGGGAAGCAAAACACCATATATTTT.

This rearrangement joins TRBV5-1 to TRBJ1-4, with D possibly being TRBD1 (6 bases). The CDR3 runs to 14 residues. Germline V gene data show CDR1 as SGHRS and CDR2 as YFSETQ. Trimming removed 5 bases from V and 0 bases from J, with 8 bases in between. The CDR3 region is CASRQGATNEKLFF. The DNA of the CDR3 is TGCGCCAGCAGACAGGGAGCAACTAATGAAAAACTGTTTTTT.

The chain combines TRBV5-1 with TRBJ1-1; no clear D gene. Trimming took off 4 bases at V and 0 bases at J, with 10 bases between the two ends. The CDR3 runs to 14 residues. Germline V CDR1 and CDR2: SGHRS, YFSETQ. The CDR3 nucleotides read TGCGCCAGCAGCCTGGCAGTCATGAACACTGAAGCTTTCTTT. Encoded protein: CASSLAVMNTEAFF.

This chain links TRBV19 with TRBJ1-3; TRBD1 aligns across 12 bases. Germline lookup yields CDR1 LNHDA and CDR2 SQIVND (reference sequence). The CDR3 has 15 residues. V trimming: 9 bases; J trimming: 1 base; junction bases outside the gene matches: 4. CDR3 loop: CASRDRGLSGNTIYF. The CDR3 nucleotides are TGTGCCAGCCGGGACAGGGGGCTATCTGGAAACACCATATATTTT.

The V and J genes are TRBV14 and TRBJ2-1, with 8 bases fitting TRBD2. Germline CDR1 is SGHDN and CDR2 is FVKESK. The CDR3 spans 15 residues. The V gene end was trimmed by 0 bases and the J gene end by 13 bases; junction bases not matched to a gene: 11. The CDR3 nucleotides read TGTGCCAGCAGCCAAGATATGTCGGGGTTAGCGGGACAGTTCTTC. Encoded protein: CASSQDMSGLAGQFF.

The chain has TRBV19 and TRBJ1-1; D call uncertain. The germline V gene encodes CDR1 LNHDA and CDR2 SQIVND (reference sequence). The length of the CDR3 is 13 residues. The germline V and J ends were trimmed by 1 base and 5 bases, with 8 bases remaining between them. DNA for the CDR3: TGTGCCAGTAGTATAGGTGTAGAAACTGAAGCTTTCTTT. Its translation is CASSIGVETEAFF. Full variable domain (missing parts from reference TRBV19 and TRBJ1-1): DGGITQSPKYLFRKEGQNVTLSCEQNLNHDAMYWYRQDPGQGLRLIYYSQIVNDFQKGDIAEGYSVSREKKESFPLTVTSAQKNPTAFYLCASSIGVETEAFFGQGTRLTVV.

V gene TRBV2 combines with J gene TRBJ2-3; the D is unclear. The CDR3 is 13 amino acids. Germline V gene lookup returns CDR1 SNHLY and CDR2 FYNNEI. Trimming shortened V by 8 bases and J by 2 bases, and 11 bases separated the two germline ends. CDR3 sequence: CASAFYLTDTQYF. CDR3 nucleotide sequence: TGTGCCAGCGCTTTCTATCTCACAGATACGCAGTATTTT.

The chain is built from TRBV27 and TRBJ2-3; TRBD2 aligns across 7 bases. Per the germline V gene, CDR1 is MNHEY and CDR2 is SMNVEV (reference sequence). This CDR3 contains 17 residues. The J segment lost 4 bases and the V segment lost 0 bases, leaving 10 bases of the junction unmatched. CDR3 in amino acids: CASSLSSYGGEADTQYF. The DNA for the CDR3 is TGTGCCAGCAGTTTATCAAGTTATGGGGGGGAGGCAGATACGCAGTATTTT.

Here the CDR3 DNA reads TGTGCCAGCACGATCGGGGGGGCCGGGGAGCTGTTTTTT. It specifies CASTIGGAGELFF. This chain links TRBV6-5 with TRBJ2-2, with 8 bases identical to TRBD2. The CDR3 is made up of 13 amino acids. Looked up from germline, CDR1 is MNHEY and CDR2 is SVGAGI. V shed 7 bases and J 6 bases; nucleotides not matched to a gene: 4.

There are a few counts of this clone. The chain combines TRBV19 with TRBJ2-5, with D hard to call. This CDR3 has 13 residues. The V end lost 3 bases, the J end lost 2 bases, and 7 bases lay between the germline ends. Germline V gives CDR1 LNHDA, CDR2 SQIVND (reference sequence). In DNA form, the CDR3 reads TGTGCCAGTAGTATTAACACACAAGAGACCCAGTACTTC. Protein sequence: CASSINTQETQYF.

The J gene is TRBJ2-7, the V gene TRBV12-3 or TRBV12-4; TRBD2 aligns across 7 bases. Germline trimming cut 3 bases from V and 8 bases from J; bases unmatched to any gene: 7. The length of the CDR3 is 13 residues. Here the CDR3 reads CASSFLGRVQQYF. CDR3 nucleotide sequence: TGTGCCAGCAGTTTTCTGGGGAGGGTTCAGCAGTACTTC.

The chain combines TRBV5-8 with TRBJ2-5; 7 bases agree with TRBD2. CDR3 length: 15 amino acids. CDR1 and CDR2 from the germline V gene are SGHTS and YDEGEE. The J segment lost 0 bases and the V segment lost 7 bases, leaving 9 bases of the junction unmatched. The CDR3 reads CASAMGGWYQETQYF. For the CDR3, the DNA is TGTGCCAGCGCAATGGGGGGGTGGTACCAAGAGACCCAGTACTTC.

This clone was counted a single time. The chain joins TRBV4-1 to TRBJ1-2, with a tentative D call TRBD1 (6 bases). Trimming pared 0 bases from V and 7 bases from J, leaving 15 bases between. The CDR3 contains 15 residues. CDR1 is MGHRA, CDR2 YSYEKL, per germline. CDR3 amino acids: CASSQEGRGGGGYTF. CDR3 bases: TGCGCCAGCAGCCAAGAAGGCAGGGGTGGAGGTGGCTACACCTTC.

CDR3 sequence reads: CATSRGRGSSYNEQFF. DNA for the CDR3: TGTGCCACCAGCAGAGGGCGGGGAAGCTCCTACAATGAGCAGTTCTTC. The rearrangement uses TRBV15 and TRBJ2-1; perhaps TRBD2 as D (6 bases). CDR1 and CDR2 from the germline V gene are LNHNV and YYDKDF (reference sequence). This CDR3 has 16 amino acids. V lost 1 base to trimming and J lost 0 bases, with 10 bases between them.